This T cell receptor beta chain is from a study of graft-versus-host responses after intestinal transplantation. Profiling relied on immunoSEQ multiplex PCR, and the TCRdb table lists in-frame clones only, not all of them. The data contain about 46,000 clones, around 93% of them singletons. The CDR3 contains 14 residues. Trimming removed 7 bases from V and 7 bases from J, with 17 bases in between. Germline V gene data show CDR1 as SNHLY and CDR2 as FYNNEI. The chain links TRBV2 to TRBJ2-1; D is perhaps TRBD2 (6 bases). The sequences come from PBMCs, collected around 800 days after a first intestinal transplant, on the day of a second. The clonotype comes from a human patient who received an intestinal transplant, so some T cells may come from the graft donor. CDR3 DNA: TGTGCCAGCATGCTGACTAGGAGGGGTAATGAGCAGTTCTTC. It is translated as CASMLTRRGNEQFF.